Below are 9 T cell receptor beta chains sequenced from a single sample in a study of Graves' ophthalmopathy and Graves' hyperthyroidism listed by TCRdb under 2018. Instrument used: Illumina HiSeq 2000. TCR beta CDR3 regions were amplified from RNA transcripts for repertoire sequencing. The first round was an RT-PCR using HTBI primers with the Qiagen OneStep RT-PCR kit, and this first round was followed by a second-round multiplex PCR, then size selection and purification. TCRdb reworked the public reads: Q25 trimming with fastp, MiXCR clone assembly, productive beta chains retained. Merged by CDR3 protein, the rows form single entries marked with the most common genes and DNA. Across this sample there are 650,000 to 900,000 distinct CDR3 sequences, with about 44% seen only once. About 40% of the sample rests with the top ten. Sequencing used peripheral blood. The source of these receptors is an adult man with Graves' ophthalmopathy.

This rearrangement joins TRBV29-1 to TRBJ2-7; 7 bases match TRBD1. Germline loops: CDR1 SQVTM, CDR2 ANQGSEA. V shed 3 bases, J shed 6 bases, and the junction held 2 bases outside the gene matches. The CDR3 has 11 amino acids. The CDR3 DNA reads TGCAGCGTTGAGACAGGGCGCGAGCAGTACTTC. It encodes CSVETGREQYF.

This clonotype was counted ten times or more. The V gene is TRBV2, the J gene TRBJ1-1; 9 positions match TRBD1. CDR1 is SNHLY and CDR2 is FYNNEI in the germline V gene. This CDR3 is built from 14 residues. The junction had 3 bases not matched to a gene; V was cut back by 3 bases and J by 4 bases. The DNA of the CDR3 is TGTGCCAGCAGTGACCTGGACAGGGGCACTGAAGCTTTCTTT. It codes for CASSDLDRGTEAFF.

The gene calls are TRBV25-1 and TRBJ1-2; D not certain. Looked up from germline, CDR1 is MGHDK and CDR2 is SYGVNS. The CDR3 extends over 15 amino acids. Trimming took 5 bases from V and 2 from J, leaving 15 bases between them. The CDR3 region has the DNA TGTGCCAGCAGTTCCCCCGGGGTCAACAACTATGGCTACACCTTC. Its translation: CASSSPGVNNYGYTF.

This clonotype was seen just once. The gene calls are TRBV11-2 and TRBJ2-5; D is perhaps TRBD1 (5 bases). V was clipped by 5 bases and J by 4 bases, with 17 bases between them. The germline V gene encodes CDR1 SGHAT and CDR2 FQNNGV. This CDR3 has 15 amino acids. The CDR3 nucleotides are TGTGCCAGCAGCCTTCCTGGCAGGGTTAGAGAGACCCAGTACTTC. This translates into CASSLPGRVRETQYF.

On this clonotype: The likely explanation is a read error, given a far larger clone one base away. The J gene is TRBJ2-2, the V gene TRBV25-1; D unresolved. CDR1 is MGHDK, CDR2 SYGVNS, per germline. The length of the CDR3 is 11 residues. V was cut by 7 bases and J by 3 bases, with 3 bases left in between. CDR3 protein: CASTHTGELFF. The CDR3 nucleotides are TGTGCCAGCACCCACACCGGGGAGCTGTTTTTT.

Many counts were recorded for this clonotype. The chain combines TRBV10-3 with TRBJ1-6, with 9 bases identical to TRBD1. Trimming cost V 10 bases and J 9 bases; bases outside gene matches: 13. This CDR3 is built from 15 residues. The germline V gene has CDR1 ENHRY and CDR2 SYGVKD. The CDR3 DNA reads TGTGCCAGCAGCCTTCAGGACAGGGGAAGTTCACCCCTCCACTTT. Translation gives CASSLQDRGSSPLHF.

The rearrangement links TRBV9 to TRBJ1-1; D may be TRBD1 (5 bases). V lost 6 bases and J lost 5, with 17 bases in between. The CDR3 is 14 amino acids. Germline V gene lookup returns CDR1 SGDLS and CDR2 YYNGEE. The DNA of the CDR3 is TGTGCCAGCACCCCCCCAGTGGCAGGGACTGAAGCTTTCTTT. This sequence encodes CASTPPVAGTEAFF.

CDR3 DNA: TGTGCCAGCTCACCACCGATGGGCGGCTACACCTTC. This codes for CASSPPMGGYTF. The chain joins TRBV18 to TRBJ1-2, with D hard to call. The CDR3 has 12 amino acids. Germline assignment: CDR1 KGHSH and CDR2 LQKENI. V lost 0 bases to trimming and J lost 8 bases, with 7 bases between them.

The V call is TRBV7-2, the J call TRBJ2-5; 9 bases fit TRBD1. The germline V gene has CDR1 SGHTA and CDR2 FQGNSA. This CDR3 has 13 residues. With V trimmed by 5 bases and J by 9 bases, 7 bases remained unmatched. The CDR3 DNA reads TGTGCCAGCAGCCACGGGACAGGGCGGGCCCAGTACTTC. Translating it yields CASSHGTGRAQYF.